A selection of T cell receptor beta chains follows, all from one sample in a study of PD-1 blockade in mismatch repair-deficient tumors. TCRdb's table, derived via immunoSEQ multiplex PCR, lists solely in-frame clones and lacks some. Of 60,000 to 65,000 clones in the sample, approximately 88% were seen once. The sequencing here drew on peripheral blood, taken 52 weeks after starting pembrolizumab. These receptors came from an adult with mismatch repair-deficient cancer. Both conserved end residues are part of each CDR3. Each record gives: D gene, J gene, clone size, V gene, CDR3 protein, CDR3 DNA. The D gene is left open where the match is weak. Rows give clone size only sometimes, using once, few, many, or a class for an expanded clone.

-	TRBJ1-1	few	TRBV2	CASSVEVKNTEAFF	TGTGCCAGCAGTGTCGAGGTAAAGAACACTGAAGCTTTCTTT
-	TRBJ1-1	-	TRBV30	CAWSVRGSAMAEAFF	TGTGCCTGGAGTGTACGGGGCAGTGCAATGGCTGAAGCTTTCTTT
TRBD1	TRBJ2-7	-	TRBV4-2	CASSQLGTGLYEQYF	TGTGCCAGCAGCCAGCTTGGGACAGGCCTCTACGAGCAGTACTTC
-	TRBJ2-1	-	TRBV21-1	CASSRAGGPYEQFF	TGTGCCAGCAGCAGAGCGGGAGGGCCGTATGAGCAGTTCTTC
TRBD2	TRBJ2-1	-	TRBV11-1	CASSISGSGLRQFF	TGTGCCAGCAGCATAAGCGGGAGTGGACTCCGGCAGTTCTTC
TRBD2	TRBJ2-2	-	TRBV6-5	CASSLAGSGTGELFF	TGTGCCAGCAGTCTAGCGGGATCGGGCACCGGGGAGCTGTTTTTT
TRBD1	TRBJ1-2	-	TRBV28	CASRSRDRSYGYTF	TGTGCCAGCAGGTCCCGGGACAGATCCTATGGCTACACCTTC
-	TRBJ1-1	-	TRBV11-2	CASSLGVGNTEAFF	TGTGCCAGCAGCTTAGGAGTAGGGAACACTGAAGCTTTCTTT
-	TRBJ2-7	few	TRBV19	CASSRGGGSYEQYF	TGTGCCAGTAGTCGAGGAGGGGGCAGTTACGAGCAGTACTTC
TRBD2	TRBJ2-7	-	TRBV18	CASFSGSPTYEQYF	TGTGCCAGCTTCAGCGGGAGCCCTACCTACGAGCAGTACTTC
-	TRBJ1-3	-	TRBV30	CAWRGLPSGNTIYF	TGTGCCTGGAGAGGACTCCCCTCTGGAAACACCATATATTTT
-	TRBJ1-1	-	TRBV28	CASMEVVDTEAFF	TGTGCCTCGATGGAGGTTGTGGACACTGAAGCTTTCTTT
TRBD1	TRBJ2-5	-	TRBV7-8	CASSSGQGAKETQYF	TGTGCCAGCAGCTCTGGACAGGGGGCTAAGGAGACCCAGTACTTC
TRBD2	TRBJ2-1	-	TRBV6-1	CASSEGGSGRNEQFF	TGTGCCAGCAGTGAAGGTGGTAGCGGGAGGAATGAGCAGTTCTTC
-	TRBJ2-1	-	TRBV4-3	CASSQEGLGYNEQFF	TGCGCCAGCAGCCAAGAGGGCCTTGGCTACAATGAGCAGTTCTTC
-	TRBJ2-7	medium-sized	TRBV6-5	CASSSSHRESYEQYF	TGTGCCAGCAGTTCAAGCCACAGGGAGTCCTACGAGCAGTACTTC
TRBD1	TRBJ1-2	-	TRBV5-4	CASSWDRGGYGYTF	TGTGCCAGCAGCTGGGACAGGGGTGGCTATGGCTACACCTTC
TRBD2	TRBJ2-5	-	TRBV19	CASSIALAGDALETQYF	TGTGCCAGTAGTATAGCGCTAGCGGGAGACGCATTGGAGACCCAGTACTTC
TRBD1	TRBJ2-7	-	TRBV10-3	CAIRMTGPSSYEQYF	TGTGCCATCAGAATGACAGGGCCATCCTCCTACGAGCAGTACTTC
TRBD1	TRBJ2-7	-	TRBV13	CASSPQGPPYEQYF	TGTGCCAGCAGCCCACAGGGGCCTCCCTACGAGCAGTACTTC
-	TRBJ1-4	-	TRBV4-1	CASSPSGGTGEKLFF	TGCGCCAGCAGCCCCTCCGGAGGGACTGGTGAAAAACTGTTTTTT
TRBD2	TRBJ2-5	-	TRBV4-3	CASSQILAGGPGETQYF	TGCGCCAGCAGCCAAATACTAGCGGGAGGGCCGGGTGAGACCCAGTACTTC
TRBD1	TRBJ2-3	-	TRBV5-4	CASTVTGEFTDTQYF	TGTGCCAGCACCGTGACAGGGGAATTCACAGATACGCAGTATTTT
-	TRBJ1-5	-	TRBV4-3	CASSQDRVQPQHF	TGCGCCAGCAGCCAAGACCGAGTACAGCCCCAGCATTTT
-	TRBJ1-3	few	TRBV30	CAWTALGNTIYF	TGTGCCTGGACCGCCCTTGGAAACACCATATATTTT
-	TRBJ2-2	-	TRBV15	CATSRGVPNTGELFF	TGTGCCACCAGCAGAGGGGTCCCGAACACCGGGGAGCTGTTTTTT